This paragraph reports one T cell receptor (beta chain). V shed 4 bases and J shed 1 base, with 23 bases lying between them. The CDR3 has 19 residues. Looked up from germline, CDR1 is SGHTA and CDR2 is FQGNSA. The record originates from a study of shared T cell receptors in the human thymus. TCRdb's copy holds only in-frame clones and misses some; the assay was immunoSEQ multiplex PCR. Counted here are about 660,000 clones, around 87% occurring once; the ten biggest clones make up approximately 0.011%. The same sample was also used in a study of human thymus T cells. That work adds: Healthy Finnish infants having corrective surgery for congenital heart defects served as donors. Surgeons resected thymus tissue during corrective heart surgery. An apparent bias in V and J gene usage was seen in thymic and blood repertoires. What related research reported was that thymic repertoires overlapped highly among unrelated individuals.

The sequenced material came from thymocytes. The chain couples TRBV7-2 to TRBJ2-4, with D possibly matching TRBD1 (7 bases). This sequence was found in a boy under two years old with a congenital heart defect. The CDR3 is CASSSQGEAPSWAKNIQYF. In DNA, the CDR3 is TGTGCCAGCAGCTCCCAGGGGGAGGCCCCCTCCTGGGCCAAAAACATTCAGTACTTC.